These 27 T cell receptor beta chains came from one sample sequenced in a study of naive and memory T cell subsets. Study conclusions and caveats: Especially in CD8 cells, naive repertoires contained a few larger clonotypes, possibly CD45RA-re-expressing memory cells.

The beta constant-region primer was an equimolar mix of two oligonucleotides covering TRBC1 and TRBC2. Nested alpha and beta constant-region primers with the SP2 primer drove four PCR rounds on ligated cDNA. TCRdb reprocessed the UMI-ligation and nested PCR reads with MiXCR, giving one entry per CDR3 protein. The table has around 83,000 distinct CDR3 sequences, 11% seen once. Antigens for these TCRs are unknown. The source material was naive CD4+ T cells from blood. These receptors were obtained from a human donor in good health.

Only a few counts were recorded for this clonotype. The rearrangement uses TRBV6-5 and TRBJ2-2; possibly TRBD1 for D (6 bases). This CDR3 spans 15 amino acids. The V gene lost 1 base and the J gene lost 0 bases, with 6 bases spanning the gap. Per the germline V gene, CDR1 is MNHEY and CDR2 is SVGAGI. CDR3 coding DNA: TGTGCCAGCAGTTACTGGACAGCGAACACCGGGGAGCTGTTTTTT. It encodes CASSYWTANTGELFF.

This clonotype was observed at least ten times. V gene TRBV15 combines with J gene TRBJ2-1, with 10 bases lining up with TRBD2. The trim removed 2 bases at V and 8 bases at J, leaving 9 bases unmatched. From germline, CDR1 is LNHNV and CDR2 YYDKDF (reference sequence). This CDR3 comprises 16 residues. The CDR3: CATSRMLLAGRHEQFF. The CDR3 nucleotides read TGTGCCACCAGCAGAATGTTACTAGCGGGACGGCATGAGCAGTTCTTC.

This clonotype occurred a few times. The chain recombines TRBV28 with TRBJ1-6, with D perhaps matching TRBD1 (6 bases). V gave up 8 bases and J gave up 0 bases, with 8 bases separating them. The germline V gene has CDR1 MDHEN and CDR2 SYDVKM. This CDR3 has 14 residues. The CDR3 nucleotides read TGTGCCAGCGACAGGAGCTCCTATAATTCACCCCTCCACTTT. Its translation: CASDRSSYNSPLHF.

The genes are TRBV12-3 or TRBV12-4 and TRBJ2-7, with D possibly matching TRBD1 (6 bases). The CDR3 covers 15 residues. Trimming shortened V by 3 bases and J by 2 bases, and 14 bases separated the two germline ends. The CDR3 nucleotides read TGTGCCAGCAGTTTGGGACACACAAAGACCTACGAGCAGTACTTC. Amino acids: CASSLGHTKTYEQYF.

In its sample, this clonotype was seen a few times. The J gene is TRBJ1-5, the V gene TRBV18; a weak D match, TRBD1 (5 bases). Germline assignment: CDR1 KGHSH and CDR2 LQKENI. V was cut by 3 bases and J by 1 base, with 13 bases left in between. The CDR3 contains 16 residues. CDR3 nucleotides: TGTGCCAGCTCACCTGGGGCGGGCGTGAGCAATCAGCCCCAGCATTTT. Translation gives CASSPGAGVSNQPQHF.

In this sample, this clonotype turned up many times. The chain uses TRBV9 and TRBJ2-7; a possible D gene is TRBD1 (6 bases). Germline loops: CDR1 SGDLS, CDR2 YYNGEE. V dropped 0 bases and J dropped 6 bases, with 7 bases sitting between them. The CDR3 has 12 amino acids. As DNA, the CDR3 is TGTGCCAGCAGCGTAGTAGGGGGCGAGCAGTACTTC. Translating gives CASSVVGGEQYF.

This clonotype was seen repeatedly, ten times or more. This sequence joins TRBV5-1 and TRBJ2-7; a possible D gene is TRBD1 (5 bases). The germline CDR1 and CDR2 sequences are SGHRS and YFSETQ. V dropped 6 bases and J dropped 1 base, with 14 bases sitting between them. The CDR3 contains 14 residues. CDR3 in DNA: TGCGCCAGCAATTGGGGCCTCACTTCCTACGAGCAGTACTTC. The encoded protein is CASNWGLTSYEQYF.

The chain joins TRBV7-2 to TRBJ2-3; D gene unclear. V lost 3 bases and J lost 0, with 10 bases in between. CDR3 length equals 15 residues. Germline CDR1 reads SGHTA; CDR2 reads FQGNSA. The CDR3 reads CASSFQDASTDTQYF. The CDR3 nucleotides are TGTGCCAGCAGCTTTCAGGATGCTAGCACAGATACGCAGTATTTT.

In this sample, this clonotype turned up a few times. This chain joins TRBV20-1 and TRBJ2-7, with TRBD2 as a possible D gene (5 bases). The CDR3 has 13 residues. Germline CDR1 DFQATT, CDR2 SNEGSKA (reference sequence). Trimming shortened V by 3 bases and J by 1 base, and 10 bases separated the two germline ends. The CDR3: CSASGDWSYEQYF. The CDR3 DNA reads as TGCAGTGCTAGCGGGGATTGGTCCTACGAGCAGTACTTC.

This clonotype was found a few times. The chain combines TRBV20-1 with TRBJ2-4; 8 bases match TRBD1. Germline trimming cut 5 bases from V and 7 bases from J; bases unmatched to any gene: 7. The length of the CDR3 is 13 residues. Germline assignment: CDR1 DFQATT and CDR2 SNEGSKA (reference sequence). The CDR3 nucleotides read TGCAGTGCTTCGGAACAGGGGGTGAACATTCAGTACTTC. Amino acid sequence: CSASEQGVNIQYF.

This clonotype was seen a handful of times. The CDR3 region has the DNA TGTGCCAGCAGCCAAGTTCTCCGACAGGGTCTATTCTTC. Its protein is CASSQVLRQGLFF. The J gene is TRBJ2-1, the V gene TRBV14; 7 nucleotides match TRBD1. The CDR3 loop spans 13 amino acids. In germline, CDR1 is SGHDN, CDR2 FVKESK. V was clipped by 1 base and J by 16 bases; unmatched bases: 10.

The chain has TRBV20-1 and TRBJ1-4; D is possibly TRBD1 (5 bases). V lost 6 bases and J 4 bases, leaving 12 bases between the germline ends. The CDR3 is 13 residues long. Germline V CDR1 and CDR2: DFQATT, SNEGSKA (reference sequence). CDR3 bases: TGCAGTGCCACACCCAGGGTTAATGAAAAACTGTTTTTT. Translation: CSATPRVNEKLFF.

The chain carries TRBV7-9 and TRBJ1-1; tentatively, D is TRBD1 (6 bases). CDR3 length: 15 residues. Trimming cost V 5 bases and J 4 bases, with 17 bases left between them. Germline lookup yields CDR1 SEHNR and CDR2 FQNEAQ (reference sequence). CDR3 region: CASSPRGVSSTEAFF. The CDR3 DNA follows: TGTGCCAGCAGCCCCAGGGGTGTCTCGAGCACTGAAGCTTTCTTT.

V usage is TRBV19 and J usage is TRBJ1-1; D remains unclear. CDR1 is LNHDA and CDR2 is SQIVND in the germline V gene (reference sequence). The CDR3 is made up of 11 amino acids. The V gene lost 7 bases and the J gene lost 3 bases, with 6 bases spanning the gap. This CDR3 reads CASIGYTEAFF. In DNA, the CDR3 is TGTGCCAGTATCGGGTACACTGAAGCTTTCTTT.

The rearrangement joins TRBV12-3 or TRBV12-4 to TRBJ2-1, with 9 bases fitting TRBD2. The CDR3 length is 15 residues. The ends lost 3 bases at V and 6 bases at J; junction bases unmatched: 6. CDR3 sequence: CASSFSLAGSNEQFF. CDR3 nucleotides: TGTGCCAGCAGTTTTAGTCTAGCGGGGAGCAATGAGCAGTTCTTC.

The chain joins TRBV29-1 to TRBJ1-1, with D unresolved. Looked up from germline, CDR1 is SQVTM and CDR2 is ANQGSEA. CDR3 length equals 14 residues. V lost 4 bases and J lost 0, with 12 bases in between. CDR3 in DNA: TGCAGCGTTGCCCCGCGAGGATTGAACACTGAAGCTTTCTTT. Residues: CSVAPRGLNTEAFF.

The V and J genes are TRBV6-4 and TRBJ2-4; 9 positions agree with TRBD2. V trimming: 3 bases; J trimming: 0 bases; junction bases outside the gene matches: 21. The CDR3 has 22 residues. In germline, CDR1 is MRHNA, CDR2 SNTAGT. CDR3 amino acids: CASSEPSGALKGFTLAKNIQYF. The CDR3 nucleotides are TGTGCCAGCAGTGAGCCTAGCGGGGCATTAAAGGGCTTTACCCTAGCCAAAAACATTCAGTACTTC.

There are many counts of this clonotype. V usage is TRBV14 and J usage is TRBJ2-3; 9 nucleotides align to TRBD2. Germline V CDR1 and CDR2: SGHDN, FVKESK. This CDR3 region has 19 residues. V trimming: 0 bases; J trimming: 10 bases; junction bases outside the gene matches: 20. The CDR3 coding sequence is TGTGCCAGCAGCCAAGAGAGTTTATCTTTAGCGGGAGTCTCCGAGGCGCAGTATTTT. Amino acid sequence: CASSQESLSLAGVSEAQYF.

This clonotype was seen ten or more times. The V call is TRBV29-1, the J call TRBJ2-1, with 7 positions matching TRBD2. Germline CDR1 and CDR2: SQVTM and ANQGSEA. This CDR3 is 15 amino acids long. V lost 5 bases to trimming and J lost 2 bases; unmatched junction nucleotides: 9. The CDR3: CSVRSGIITYNEQFF. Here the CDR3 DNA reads TGCAGCGTTCGAAGCGGGATAATCACCTACAATGAGCAGTTCTTC.

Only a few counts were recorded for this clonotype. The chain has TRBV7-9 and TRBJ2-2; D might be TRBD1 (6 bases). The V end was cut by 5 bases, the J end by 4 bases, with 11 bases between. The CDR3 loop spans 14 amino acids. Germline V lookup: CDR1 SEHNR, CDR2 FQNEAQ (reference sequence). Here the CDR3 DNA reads TGTGCCAGCAGCATCGGGACACTCACCGGGGAGCTGTTTTTT. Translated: CASSIGTLTGELFF.

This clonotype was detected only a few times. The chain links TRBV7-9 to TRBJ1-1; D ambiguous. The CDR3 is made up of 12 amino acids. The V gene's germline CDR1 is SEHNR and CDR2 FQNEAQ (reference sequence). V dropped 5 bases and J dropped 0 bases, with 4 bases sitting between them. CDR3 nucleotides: TGTGCCAGCAGCGTAATGAACACTGAAGCTTTCTTT. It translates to CASSVMNTEAFF.

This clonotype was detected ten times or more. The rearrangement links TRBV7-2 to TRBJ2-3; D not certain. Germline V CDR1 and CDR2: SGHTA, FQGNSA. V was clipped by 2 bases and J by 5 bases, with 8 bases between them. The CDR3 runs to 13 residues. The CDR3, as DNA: TGTGCCAGCAGCTTAAGTAGGATAGATACGCAGTATTTT. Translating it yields CASSLSRIDTQYF. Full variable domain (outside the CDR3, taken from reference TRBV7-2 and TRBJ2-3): GAGVSQSPSNKVTEKGKDVELRCDPISGHTALYWYRQSLGQGLEFLIYFQGNSAPDKSGLPSDRFSAERTGGSVSTLTIQRTQQEDSAVYLCASSLSRIDTQYFGPGTRLTVL.

The CDR3 loop reads CASSLAQIGVNEQFF. The CDR3 coding sequence is TGTGCCAGCAGCTTAGCGCAAATTGGGGTGAATGAGCAGTTCTTC. V usage is TRBV7-2 and J usage is TRBJ2-1; D is ambiguous. V was trimmed by 0 bases and J by 7 bases, leaving 13 bases between them. This CDR3 comprises 15 residues. CDR1 and CDR2 (germline): SGHTA, FQGNSA.

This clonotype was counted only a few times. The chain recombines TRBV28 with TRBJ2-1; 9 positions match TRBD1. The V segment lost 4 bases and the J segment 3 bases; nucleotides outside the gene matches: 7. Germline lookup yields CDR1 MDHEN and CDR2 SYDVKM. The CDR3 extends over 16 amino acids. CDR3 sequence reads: CASSSPGTGYYNEQFF. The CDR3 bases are TGTGCCAGCAGTTCCCCGGGGACAGGGTACTACAATGAGCAGTTCTTC.

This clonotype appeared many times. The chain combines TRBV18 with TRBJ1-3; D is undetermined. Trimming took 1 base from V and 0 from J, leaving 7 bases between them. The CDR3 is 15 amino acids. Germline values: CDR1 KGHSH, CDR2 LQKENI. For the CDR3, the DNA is TGTGCCAGCTCACCACAGGACGCCTCTGGAAACACCATATATTTT. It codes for CASSPQDASGNTIYF.

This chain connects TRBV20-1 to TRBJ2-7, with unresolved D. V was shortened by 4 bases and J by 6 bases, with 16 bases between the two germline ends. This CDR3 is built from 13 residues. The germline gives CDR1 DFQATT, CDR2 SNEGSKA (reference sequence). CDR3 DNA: TGCAGTGCTACCCCAACCGCTAGTCCCGAGCAGTACTTC. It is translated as CSATPTASPEQYF.

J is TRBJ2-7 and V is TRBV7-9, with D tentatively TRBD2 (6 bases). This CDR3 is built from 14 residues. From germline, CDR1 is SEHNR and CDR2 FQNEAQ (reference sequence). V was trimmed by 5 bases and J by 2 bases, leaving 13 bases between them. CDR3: CASSARLGTYEQYF. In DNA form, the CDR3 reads TGTGCCAGCAGCGCCAGACTAGGAACCTACGAGCAGTACTTC.